A single T cell receptor (beta chain) is shown here with its context. Its antigen is not known. From germline, CDR1 is SGHNT and CDR2 YYREEE (reference sequence). V shed 4 bases and J 3 bases; nucleotides not matched to a gene: 7. CDR3 length: 15 residues. The record originates from a study of cytomegalovirus exposure and HLA in healthy donors. Background on the study: HLA-typed donors were the source of around 85 million unique TCRs held in an early data release.

Study-wide results and limits: Across HLA loci, a later analysis found differing TCR association rates, with DRB1 most and HLA-C fewest. For presence/absence analyses, sequencing depth was assumed to be roughly uniform across donors.

Both 60 Vbeta primers and 13 Jbeta primers went into the PCR. TCRdb's copy holds only in-frame clones and misses some; the assay was immunoSEQ multiplex PCR. The sample lists around 130,000 clones, roughly four fifths occurring once. Sequences were obtained from PBMCs. This TCR was sampled from a woman younger than 35 in good health and CMV-seronegative. The chain has TRBV5-4 and TRBJ2-7; 10 bases match TRBD2. The CDR3 DNA is TGTGCCAGCAGCGGATACGGGACTAGCGACTACGAGCAGTACTTC. Translated, it gives CASSGYGTSDYEQYF. The full variable domain, with the rest looked up from reference TRBV5-4 and TRBJ2-7, is ETGVTQSPTHLIKTRGQQVTLRCSSQSGHNTVSWYQQALGQGPQFIFQYYREEENGRGNFPPRFSGLQFPNYSSELNVNALELDDSALYLCASSGYGTSDYEQYFGPGTRLTVT.